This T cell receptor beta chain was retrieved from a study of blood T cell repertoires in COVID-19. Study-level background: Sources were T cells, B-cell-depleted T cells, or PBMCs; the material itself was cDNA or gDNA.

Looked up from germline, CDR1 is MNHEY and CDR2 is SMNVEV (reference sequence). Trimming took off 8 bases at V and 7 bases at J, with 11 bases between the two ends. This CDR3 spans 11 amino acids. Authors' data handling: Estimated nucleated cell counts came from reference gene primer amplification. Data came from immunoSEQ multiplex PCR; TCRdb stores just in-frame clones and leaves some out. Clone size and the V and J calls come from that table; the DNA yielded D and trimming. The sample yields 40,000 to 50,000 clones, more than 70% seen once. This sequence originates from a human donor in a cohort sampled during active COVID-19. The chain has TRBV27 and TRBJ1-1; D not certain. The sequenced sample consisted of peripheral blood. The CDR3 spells CASAARDEAFF. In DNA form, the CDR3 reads TGTGCCAGCGCAGCTCGGGATGAAGCTTTCTTT.